This is a list of T cell receptor beta chains from one sample in a study of cytomegalovirus exposure and HLA in healthy donors. Assay: immunoSEQ multiplex PCR; the TCRdb copy retains only in-frame clones and omits some. The sample has about 130,000 clones; around 80% are singletons. Sample: PBMCs. The receptors originated from a man aged 25 to 40 in good health and CMV-seropositive. Each CDR3 is given with its conserved first and last residue. Each record gives: CDR3 protein, CDR3 DNA, D gene, V gene, clone size, J gene. A D gene is named only where the DNA matches it firmly. The listing skips clone size in some rows; elsewhere it reads once, few, many or a size class.

CASRATGIYGYTF	TGCGCCAGCAGGGCCACAGGAATCTATGGCTACACCTTC	NA	TRBV5-1	NA	TRBJ1-2
CASSDYEGGPYEQYF	TGTGCCAGCAGTGATTACGAAGGTGGGCCCTACGAGCAGTACTTC	NA	TRBV6-1	NA	TRBJ2-7
CASSLIGGPDEQFF	TGTGCCAGCAGCTTGATCGGGGGGCCAGATGAGCAGTTCTTC	NA	TRBV5-4	NA	TRBJ2-1
CVIIRGVSEAFF	TGTGTCATCATAAGGGGCGTCTCTGAAGCTTTCTTT	NA	TRBV2	few	TRBJ1-1
CSVEDQGTSYEQYF	TGCAGCGTTGAAGATCAGGGCACCTCCTACGAGCAGTACTTC	NA	TRBV29-1	NA	TRBJ2-7
CAGAGSGSYEQYF	TGTGCCGGCGCCGGAAGCGGGTCCTACGAGCAGTACTTC	NA	TRBV2	once	TRBJ2-7
CASSHPARDSTYEQYF	TGCGCCAGCAGCCACCCCGCCCGTGACTCCACCTACGAGCAGTACTTC	NA	TRBV4-1	NA	TRBJ2-7
CASSVRTGGSPLHF	TGTGCCAGCAGCGTCCGGACAGGGGGTTCACCCCTCCACTTT	TRBD1	TRBV9	NA	TRBJ1-6
CASSRVSGGVSYEQYF	TGTGCCAGCAGTCGAGTTAGCGGGGGGGTCTCCTACGAGCAGTACTTC	TRBD2	TRBV5-6	NA	TRBJ2-7
CASSSSTSGRGGTGELFF	TGTGCCAGCAGCTCCAGTACTAGCGGGAGGGGTGGCACCGGGGAGCTGTTTTTT	TRBD2	TRBV7-3	few	TRBJ2-2
CASSHRDRGTYEQYF	TGTGCCAGCAGCCACCGGGACAGGGGCACCTACGAGCAGTACTTC	TRBD1	TRBV5-6	NA	TRBJ2-7
CASKELGGVTEAFF	TGCGCCAGCAAGGAATTGGGGGGGGTCACTGAAGCTTTCTTT	NA	TRBV5-1	once	TRBJ1-1
CASRASGAYEQYF	TGTGCCAGCCGGGCTAGCGGGGCCTACGAGCAGTACTTC	TRBD2	TRBV11-2	NA	TRBJ2-7
CASSFRDRGGSPLHF	TGTGCCAGCAGCTTCCGGGACAGGGGTGGTTCACCCCTCCACTTT	TRBD1	TRBV7-2	NA	TRBJ1-6
CATSREAVRPQHF	TGTGCCACCAGCAGAGAGGCGGTCCGGCCCCAGCATTTT	NA	TRBV15	NA	TRBJ1-5
CASSLGGLATDTQYF	TGCGCCAGCAGCTTAGGGGGACTAGCGACAGATACGCAGTATTTT	TRBD2	TRBV5-1	NA	TRBJ2-3
CSVTDRNSGEAFF	TGCAGCGTGACGGACAGGAACAGTGGTGAAGCTTTCTTT	TRBD1	TRBV29-1	NA	TRBJ1-1
CASRYSRLAGVIGELFF	TGTGCCAGCAGATATTCGCGACTAGCGGGAGTTATCGGGGAGCTGTTTTTT	TRBD2	TRBV27	NA	TRBJ2-2
CASSLTNPSNYEQYF	TGCGCCAGCAGCTTAACTAACCCCTCGAACTACGAGCAGTACTTC	NA	TRBV5-1	NA	TRBJ2-7
CASRSTLGGSLNEQYF	TGCGCCAGCAGGTCGACTTTGGGGGGTAGTTTGAACGAGCAGTACTTC	NA	TRBV5-1	NA	TRBJ2-7
CASSNRQGTGELFF	TGCGCCAGCAGCAATCGACAGGGTACCGGGGAGCTGTTTTTT	TRBD1	TRBV5-1	NA	TRBJ2-2
CAWSASRPPGTEAFF	TGTGCCTGGAGTGCCTCTAGACCGCCTGGGACTGAAGCTTTCTTT	NA	TRBV30	NA	TRBJ1-1
CASSIGAGSYEQYF	TGTGCCAGTAGTATTGGGGCAGGATCCTACGAGCAGTACTTC	NA	TRBV19	NA	TRBJ2-7
CASSFLRAGRRGEAFF	TGTGCCAGCAGCTTCTTACGGGCAGGCCGACGGGGTGAAGCTTTCTTT	NA	TRBV11-2	few	TRBJ1-1
CASSLAGAGGNTIYF	TGTGCCAGCAGCTTAGCAGGGGCCGGAGGAAACACCATATATTTT	NA	TRBV7-9	few	TRBJ1-3
CASRTGAYNEQFF	TGCGCCAGCCGGACAGGGGCCTACAATGAGCAGTTCTTC	TRBD1	TRBV10-2	NA	TRBJ2-1
CSAEGGDLVFFSYNEQFF	TGCAGCGCCGAAGGGGGGGATCTGGTTTTCTTCTCCTACAATGAGCAGTTCTTC	NA	TRBV29-1	NA	TRBJ2-1
CASSPGGVNYGYTF	TGTGCCAGCAGCCCGGGGGGCGTTAACTATGGCTACACCTTC	NA	TRBV7-2	NA	TRBJ1-2
CASSLPSVFSYGYTF	TGTGCCAGCAGCTTACCTAGCGTTTTTTCCTATGGCTACACCTTC	NA	TRBV11-2	once	TRBJ1-2
CASSSRPGANYGYTF	TGTGCCAGCAGTTCCCGGCCAGGGGCTAACTATGGCTACACCTTC	NA	TRBV27	NA	TRBJ1-2
CASSREAVGTDTQYF	TGTGCCAGCAGCCGAGAGGCGGTGGGCACAGATACGCAGTATTTT	NA	TRBV27	NA	TRBJ2-3
CASSDLAGVGTQYF	TGTGCCAGCAGTGACTTAGCGGGGGTCGGTACGCAGTATTTT	TRBD2	TRBV6-4	NA	TRBJ2-3
CASSLDDRELFF	TGTGCCAGCAGCTTGGATGACAGGGAATTGTTTTTT	TRBD1	TRBV5-4	once	TRBJ1-4
CASSRSGQGGEQYF	TGCGCCAGCAGCCGTTCAGGACAAGGGGGCGAGCAGTACTTC	NA	TRBV4-1	NA	TRBJ2-7
CASSSSGTGGETQYF	TGTGCCAGCAGCTCATCCGGGACAGGGGGAGAGACCCAGTACTTC	TRBD1	TRBV7-3	NA	TRBJ2-5
CAWNPGATDTQYF	TGTGCCTGGAACCCGGGAGCCACAGATACGCAGTATTTT	NA	TRBV30	NA	TRBJ2-3
CASSEWGLAGSQGQFF	TGTGCCAGCAGTGAATGGGGACTAGCGGGTTCCCAAGGGCAGTTCTTC	TRBD2	TRBV2	NA	TRBJ2-1
CASSFPGRARGYTF	TGTGCCAGCAGCTTTCCGGGGAGAGCTCGAGGCTACACCTTC	NA	TRBV7-2	few	TRBJ1-2
CASSSGQGRYGYTF	TGCGCCAGCAGCTCGGGACAGGGGCGCTATGGCTACACCTTC	TRBD1	TRBV5-1	NA	TRBJ1-2
CASQGGQTRGYTF	TGTGCCAGTCAAGGGGGACAGACCCGTGGCTACACCTTC	TRBD1	TRBV11-1	NA	TRBJ1-2
CASSLGAGIGYTF	TGCGCCAGCAGCTTGGGGGCAGGGATAGGCTACACCTTC	NA	TRBV5-1	few	TRBJ1-2
CASRGTGLGVGNTEAFF	TGTGCCAGTAGGGGGACAGGGCTTGGGGTAGGAAACACTGAAGCTTTCTTT	TRBD1	TRBV19	many	TRBJ1-1